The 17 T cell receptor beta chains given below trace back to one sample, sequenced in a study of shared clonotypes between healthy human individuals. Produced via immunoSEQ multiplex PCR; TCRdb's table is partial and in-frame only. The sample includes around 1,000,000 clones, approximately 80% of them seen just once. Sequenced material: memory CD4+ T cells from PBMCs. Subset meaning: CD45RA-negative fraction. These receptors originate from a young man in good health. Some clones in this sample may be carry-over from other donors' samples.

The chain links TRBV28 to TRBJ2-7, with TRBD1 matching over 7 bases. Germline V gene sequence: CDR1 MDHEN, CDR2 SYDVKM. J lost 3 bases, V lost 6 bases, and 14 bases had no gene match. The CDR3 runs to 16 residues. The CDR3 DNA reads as TGTGCCAGCAGCTCCCCGGGACAGATGGACCGCTACGAGCAGTACTTC. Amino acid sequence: CASSSPGQMDRYEQYF.

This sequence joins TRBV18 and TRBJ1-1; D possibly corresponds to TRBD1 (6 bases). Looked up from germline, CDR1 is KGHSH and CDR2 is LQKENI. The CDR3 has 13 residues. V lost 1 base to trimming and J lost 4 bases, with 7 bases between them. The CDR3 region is CASSPRGATEAFF. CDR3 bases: TGTGCCAGCTCACCACGGGGGGCCACTGAAGCTTTCTTT.

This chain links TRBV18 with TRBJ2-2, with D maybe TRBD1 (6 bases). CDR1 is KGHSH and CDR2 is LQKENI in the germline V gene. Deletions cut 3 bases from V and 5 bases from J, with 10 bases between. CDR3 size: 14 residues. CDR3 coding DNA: TGTGCCAGCTCACCTACAGGGTATACCGGGGAGCTGTTTTTT. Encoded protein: CASSPTGYTGELFF.

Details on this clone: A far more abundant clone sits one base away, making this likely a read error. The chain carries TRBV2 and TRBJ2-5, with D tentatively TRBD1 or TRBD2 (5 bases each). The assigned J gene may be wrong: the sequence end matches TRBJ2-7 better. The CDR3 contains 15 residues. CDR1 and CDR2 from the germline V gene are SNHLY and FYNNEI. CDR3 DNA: TGTGCCACACCCGGGGCTAGCAGGAGGTCCTACGAGCAGTACTTC. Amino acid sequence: CATPGASRRSYEQYF.

CDR3 nucleotides: TGTGCCAGCACCCCGGGTGGGGGGGTCAATCAGCCCCAGCATTTT. Its protein product is CASTPGGGVNQPQHF. The V and J genes are TRBV28 and TRBJ1-5; maybe TRBD1 (5 bases). There are 15 residues in the CDR3. Germline values: CDR1 MDHEN, CDR2 SYDVKM. V lost 7 bases to trimming and J lost 3 bases, with 16 bases between them.

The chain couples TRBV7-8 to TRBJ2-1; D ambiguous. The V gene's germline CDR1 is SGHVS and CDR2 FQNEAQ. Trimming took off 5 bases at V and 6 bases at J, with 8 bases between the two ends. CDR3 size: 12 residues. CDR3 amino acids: CASSGIPNEQFF. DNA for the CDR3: TGTGCCAGCAGCGGGATTCCCAATGAGCAGTTCTTC.

CDR3 coding DNA: TGCGCCAGCAGCCAAATGAGCGGCTCCTACGAGCAGTACTTC. Its protein product is CASSQMSGSYEQYF. The gene calls are TRBV4-1 and TRBJ2-5, with D perhaps TRBD2 (5 bases). The DNA end lines up better with TRBJ2-7; the J call may be wrong. This CDR3 region has 14 residues. Germline V gene sequence: CDR1 MGHRA, CDR2 YSYEKL.

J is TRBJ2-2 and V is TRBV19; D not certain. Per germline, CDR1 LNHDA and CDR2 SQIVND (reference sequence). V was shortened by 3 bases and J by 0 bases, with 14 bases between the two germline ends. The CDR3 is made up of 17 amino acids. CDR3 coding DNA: TGTGCCAGTAGTATGAGGTACACAGAACCGAACACCGGGGAGCTGTTTTTT. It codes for CASSMRYTEPNTGELFF.

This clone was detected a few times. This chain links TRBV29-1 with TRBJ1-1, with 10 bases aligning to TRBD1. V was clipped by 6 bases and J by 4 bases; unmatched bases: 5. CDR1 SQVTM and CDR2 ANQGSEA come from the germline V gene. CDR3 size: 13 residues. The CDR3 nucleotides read TGCAGCGTGATCGGGACAGGGGCCACTGAAGCTTTCTTT. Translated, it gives CSVIGTGATEAFF.

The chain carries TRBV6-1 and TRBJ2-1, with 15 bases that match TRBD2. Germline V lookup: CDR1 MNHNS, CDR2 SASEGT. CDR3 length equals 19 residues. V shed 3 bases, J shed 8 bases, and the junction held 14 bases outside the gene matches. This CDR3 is CASSDRNIGTSGRRYEQFF. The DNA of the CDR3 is TGTGCCAGCAGTGATCGTAATATTGGGACTAGCGGGAGGAGGTATGAGCAGTTCTTC.

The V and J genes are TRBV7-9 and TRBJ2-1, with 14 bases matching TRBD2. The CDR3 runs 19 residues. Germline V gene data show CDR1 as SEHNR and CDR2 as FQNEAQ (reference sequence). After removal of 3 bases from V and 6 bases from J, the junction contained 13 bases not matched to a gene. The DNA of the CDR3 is TGTGCCAGCAGCTTTCTCCCGGGACTAGCGGGAGATGGAGGCAATGAGCAGTTCTTC. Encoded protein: CASSFLPGLAGDGGNEQFF.

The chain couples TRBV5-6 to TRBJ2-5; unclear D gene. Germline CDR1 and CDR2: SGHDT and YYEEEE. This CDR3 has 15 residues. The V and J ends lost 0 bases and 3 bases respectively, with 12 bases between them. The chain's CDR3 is CASSLASGQKETQYF. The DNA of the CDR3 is TGTGCCAGCAGCTTGGCAAGTGGGCAGAAAGAGACCCAGTACTTC.

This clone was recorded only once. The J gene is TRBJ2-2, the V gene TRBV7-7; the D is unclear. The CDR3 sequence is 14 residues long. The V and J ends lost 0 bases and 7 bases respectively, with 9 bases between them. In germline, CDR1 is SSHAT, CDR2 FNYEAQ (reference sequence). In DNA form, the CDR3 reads TGTGCCAGCAGCTTAGCCCAAAGTGGCGGGGAGCTGTTTTTT. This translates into CASSLAQSGGELFF.

The CDR3 protein is CASSPRGGSFNYGYTF. The CDR3, as DNA: TGTGCCAGCAGCCCCCGTGGCGGCAGTTTTAACTATGGCTACACCTTC. V gene TRBV7-9 combines with J gene TRBJ1-2; D ambiguous. The CDR3 contains 16 residues. V was shortened by 5 bases and J by 1 base, with 17 bases between the two germline ends. Germline CDR1 is SEHNR and CDR2 is FQNEAQ (reference sequence).

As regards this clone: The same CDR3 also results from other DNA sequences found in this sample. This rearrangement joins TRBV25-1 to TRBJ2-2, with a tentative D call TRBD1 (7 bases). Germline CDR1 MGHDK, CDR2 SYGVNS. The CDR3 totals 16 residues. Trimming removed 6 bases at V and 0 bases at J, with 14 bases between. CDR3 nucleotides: TGTGCCAGCAGAAGAGGAGGGGGCGCGAACACCGGGGAGCTGTTTTTT. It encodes CASRRGGGANTGELFF.

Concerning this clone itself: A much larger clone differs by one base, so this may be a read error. CDR3 nucleotides: TGTGCCAGCAGTGAACGGGATAGGGGGGTAGATACGCAGTATTTT. Its translation is CASSERDRGVDTQYF. The chain is built from TRBV25-1 and TRBJ2-3; D is tentatively TRBD1 or TRBD2 (6 bases each). Germline V gives CDR1 MGHDK, CDR2 SYGVNS. The length of the CDR3 is 15 residues. V was pared by 2 bases and J by 5 bases, with 14 bases between.

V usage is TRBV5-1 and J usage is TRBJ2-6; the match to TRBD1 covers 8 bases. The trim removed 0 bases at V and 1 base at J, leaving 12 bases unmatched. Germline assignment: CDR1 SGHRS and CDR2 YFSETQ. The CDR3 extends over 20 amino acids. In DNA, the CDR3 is TGCGCCAGCAGCTTGGCCCCAGGGGCAGGGGGCGAATCTGGGGCCAACGTCCTGACTTTC. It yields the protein CASSLAPGAGGESGANVLTF.